Presented here are 19 T cell receptor beta chains from one specimen sequenced in a study of blood T cell repertoires in COVID-19. Generated by immunoSEQ multiplex PCR, the TCRdb table keeps only in-frame clones and is missing some. The data contain about 190,000 clones, 87% of them seen just once; the ten biggest clones take up 20% to 25%. The sample taken for sequencing was peripheral blood. The receptors stem from a man aged 55 to 70 with active or convalescent COVID-19.

This clone came up a few times. The rearrangement uses TRBV7-9 and TRBJ2-7; no reliable D call. Trimming cost V 5 bases and J 1 base, with 6 bases left between them. The CDR3 covers 12 residues. CDR1 and CDR2 from the germline V gene are SEHNR and FQNEAQ (reference sequence). This CDR3 reads CASSGQSYEQYF. The CDR3 nucleotides read TGTGCCAGCAGCGGCCAATCCTACGAGCAGTACTTC.

The chain recombines TRBV2 with TRBJ2-3; 11 bases match TRBD2. The CDR3 extends over 16 amino acids. Per the germline V gene, CDR1 is SNHLY and CDR2 is FYNNEI. Trimming cost V 7 bases and J 1 base; bases outside gene matches: 7. The CDR3: CASKATGLAGTDTQYF. The DNA for the CDR3 is TGTGCCAGCAAGGCCACGGGACTAGCGGGCACAGATACGCAGTATTTT.

The chain is built from TRBV6-5 and TRBJ1-6; 7 bases fit TRBD1. The length of the CDR3 is 15 residues. CDR1 and CDR2 from the germline V gene are MNHEY and SVGAGI. V was clipped by 7 bases and J by 2 bases; unmatched bases: 5. CDR3 sequence reads: CASTIGGPYNSPLHF. CDR3 coding DNA: TGTGCCAGCACCATAGGGGGCCCCTATAATTCACCCCTCCACTTT.

V usage is TRBV7-9 and J usage is TRBJ1-2; D is possibly TRBD1 (6 bases). Looked up from germline, CDR1 is SEHNR and CDR2 is FQNEAQ (reference sequence). The CDR3 spans 14 residues. Trimming left V 5 bases short and J 8 bases short, with 18 bases between. CDR3 nucleotide sequence: TGTGCCAGCAGCACCCGACAGGAATATGAGGGCTACACCTTC. Residues: CASSTRQEYEGYTF.

This chain uses TRBV6-5 with TRBJ1-2; weak D call: TRBD1 (6 bases). The CDR3 length is 14 residues. Germline CDR1 and CDR2: MNHEY and SVGAGI. Trimming took 6 bases from V and 0 from J, leaving 11 bases between them. The CDR3 bases are TGTGCCAGCAGCGAGGGGGGGGCTAACTATGGCTACACCTTC. As protein: CASSEGGANYGYTF.

This chain connects TRBV20-1 to TRBJ1-5; D is ambiguous. The germline V gene has CDR1 DFQATT and CDR2 SNEGSKA (reference sequence). This CDR3 has 14 amino acids. The V and J ends lost 3 bases and 5 bases respectively, with 14 bases between them. CDR3 coding DNA: TGCAGTGCTAGTTCCACCCAGTATGATCAGCCCCAGCATTTT. Translated: CSASSTQYDQPQHF.

This chain uses TRBV5-5 with TRBJ2-2; D not resolved. CDR1 is SGHKS and CDR2 is YYEKEE in the germline V gene (reference sequence). The CDR3 is 17 amino acids. The V and J ends lost 0 bases and 6 bases respectively, with 18 bases between them. The CDR3: CASSLAFGKMISGELFF. The CDR3 DNA is TGTGCCAGCAGCTTGGCCTTTGGCAAAATGATCTCCGGGGAGCTGTTTTTT.

The chain links TRBV28 to TRBJ2-2; no clear D. The CDR3 runs to 13 residues. Trimming stripped 6 bases from V and 0 bases from J, with 5 bases between. Germline V gives CDR1 MDHEN, CDR2 SYDVKM. Here the CDR3 DNA reads TGTGCCAGCAGCTCTGCGAACACCGGGGAGCTGTTTTTT. This codes for CASSSANTGELFF. The full variable domain, rest sourced from reference TRBV28 and TRBJ2-2, is DVKVTQSSRYLVKRTGEKVFLECVQDMDHENMFWYRQDPGLGLRLIYFSYDVKMKEKGDIPEGYSVSREKKERFSLILESASTNQTSMYLCASSSANTGELFFGEGSRLTVL.

The chain uses TRBV5-1 and TRBJ2-2; TRBD1 matches 7 bases. J gave up 5 bases and V 9 bases, and 10 bases lay outside the gene matches. Germline values: CDR1 SGHRS, CDR2 YFSETQ. The CDR3 spans 14 residues. CDR3 bases: TGCGCCACACGAGGGGGCAGCTCAACCGGGGAGCTGTTTTTT. It encodes CATRGGSSTGELFF.

The gene calls are TRBV7-2 and TRBJ2-3, with TRBD2 matching over 13 bases. V was pared by 10 bases and J by 6 bases, with 7 bases of the junction left unmatched. Per the germline V gene, CDR1 is SGHTA and CDR2 is FQGNSA. The CDR3 is 14 residues long. The CDR3 nucleotides are TGTGCCACGACTAGCGGGGGGCCGGCGGATACGCAGTATTTT. Its translation: CATTSGGPADTQYF.

V and J are TRBV9 and TRBJ2-2; D may be TRBD1 (5 bases). Germline CDR1 and CDR2: SGDLS and YYNGEE. This CDR3 has 14 amino acids. Trimming shortened V by 0 bases and J by 7 bases, and 10 bases separated the two germline ends. The CDR3 protein is CASSVEQGVGELFF. Written as DNA, the CDR3 is TGTGCCAGCAGCGTAGAGCAGGGTGTCGGGGAGCTGTTTTTT.

This clone was picked up a small number of times. The CDR3 sequence is CASLSGGSGYTF. CDR3 coding DNA: TGTGCCAGCCTATCGGGGGGTTCCGGCTACACCTTC. This chain joins TRBV12-3 or TRBV12-4 and TRBJ1-2; possible D gene TRBD1, 5 bases. The CDR3 runs 12 residues. Trimming removed 8 bases from V and 8 bases from J, with 15 bases in between.

The chain recombines TRBV19 with TRBJ1-5, with 9 bases lining up with TRBD1. J gave up 6 bases and V 7 bases, and 7 bases lay outside the gene matches. Germline V gives CDR1 LNHDA, CDR2 SQIVND (reference sequence). The CDR3 is 14 residues long. CDR3 coding DNA: TGTGCCAGTATTCCCGGGACAGGGCTTCAGCCCCAGCATTTT. This translates into CASIPGTGLQPQHF.

This chain connects TRBV5-6 to TRBJ1-1; maybe TRBD1 (5 bases). The CDR3 totals 13 residues. Between the trimmed V and J ends, which lost 3 bases and 4 bases, there was a span of 10 bases. CDR1 is SGHDT, CDR2 YYEEEE, per germline. DNA of the CDR3: TGTGCCAGCAGCTGGGGGAGGGGCACTGAAGCTTTCTTT. This gives the protein CASSWGRGTEAFF.

In regard to this clone: The same CDR3 can be traced to other DNA sequences in this sample. The chain employs TRBV2 and TRBJ2-2; 7 nucleotides agree with TRBD2. V dropped 5 bases and J dropped 6; count of bases not matched to a gene: 12. From germline, CDR1 is SNHLY and CDR2 FYNNEI. This CDR3 region has 16 residues. CDR3 amino acids: CASSFGGDASSGELFF. The CDR3 DNA sequence: TGTGCCAGCAGTTTTGGGGGGGACGCCTCCTCCGGGGAGCTGTTTTTT.

The chain uses TRBV29-1 and TRBJ1-2; no definite D call. Germline V gene sequence: CDR1 SQVTM, CDR2 ANQGSEA. V dropped 1 base and J dropped 8 bases, with 11 bases sitting between them. CDR3 length equals 12 residues. In DNA, the CDR3 is TGCAGCGTTGAAGTGGGATCGGGGGGCTACACCTTC. Translation gives CSVEVGSGGYTF. The whole variable domain, remainder taken from reference TRBV29-1 and TRBJ1-2, is SAVISQKPSRDICQRGTSLTIQCQVDSQVTMMFWYRQQPGQSLTLIATANQGSEATYESGFVIDKFPISRPNLTFSTLTVSNMSPEDSSIYLCSVEVGSGGYTFGSGTRLTVV.

A single count supports this clone. The genes are TRBV9 and TRBJ1-4; D is uncertain. Trimming removed 3 bases from V and 0 bases from J, with 6 bases in between. The CDR3 consists of 14 residues. Germline CDR1 and CDR2: SGDLS and YYNGEE. CDR3 sequence reads: CASSGAATNEKLFF. CDR3 nucleotides: TGTGCCAGCAGCGGCGCTGCAACTAATGAAAAACTGTTTTTT.

The chain employs TRBV11-2 and TRBJ2-5; TRBD2 matches at 10 bases. The germline gives CDR1 SGHAT, CDR2 FQNNGV. V dropped 2 bases and J dropped 4; count of bases not matched to a gene: 7. CDR3 length equals 16 residues. The CDR3 DNA is TGTGCCAGCAGCTTATTCGATAGCGGGGGGAGAGAGACCCAGTACTTC. It translates to CASSLFDSGGRETQYF.

This clone was seen a few times. V gene TRBV15 combines with J gene TRBJ1-2; D might be TRBD1 (6 bases). Germline V CDR1 and CDR2: LNHNV, YYDKDF (reference sequence). The V gene lost 0 bases and the J gene lost 7 bases, with 15 bases spanning the gap. CDR3 size: 15 residues. CDR3 sequence (DNA): TGTGCCACCAGCAGAGAAGGGGGTACATACGGTGGCTACACCTTC. As protein: CATSREGGTYGGYTF.